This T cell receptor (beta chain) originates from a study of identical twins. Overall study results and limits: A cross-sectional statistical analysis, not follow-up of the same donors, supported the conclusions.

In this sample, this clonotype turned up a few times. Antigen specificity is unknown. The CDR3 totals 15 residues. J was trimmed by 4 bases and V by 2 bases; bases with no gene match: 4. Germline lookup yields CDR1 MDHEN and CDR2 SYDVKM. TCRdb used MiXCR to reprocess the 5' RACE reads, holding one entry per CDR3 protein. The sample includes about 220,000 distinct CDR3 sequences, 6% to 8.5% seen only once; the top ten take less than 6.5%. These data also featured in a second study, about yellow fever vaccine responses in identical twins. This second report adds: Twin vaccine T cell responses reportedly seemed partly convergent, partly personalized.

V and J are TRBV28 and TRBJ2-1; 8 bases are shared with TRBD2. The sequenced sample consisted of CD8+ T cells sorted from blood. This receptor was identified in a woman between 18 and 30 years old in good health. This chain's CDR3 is CASSLTGLGYNEQFF. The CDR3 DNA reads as TGTGCCAGCAGTTTAACGGGACTAGGTTACAATGAGCAGTTCTTC.